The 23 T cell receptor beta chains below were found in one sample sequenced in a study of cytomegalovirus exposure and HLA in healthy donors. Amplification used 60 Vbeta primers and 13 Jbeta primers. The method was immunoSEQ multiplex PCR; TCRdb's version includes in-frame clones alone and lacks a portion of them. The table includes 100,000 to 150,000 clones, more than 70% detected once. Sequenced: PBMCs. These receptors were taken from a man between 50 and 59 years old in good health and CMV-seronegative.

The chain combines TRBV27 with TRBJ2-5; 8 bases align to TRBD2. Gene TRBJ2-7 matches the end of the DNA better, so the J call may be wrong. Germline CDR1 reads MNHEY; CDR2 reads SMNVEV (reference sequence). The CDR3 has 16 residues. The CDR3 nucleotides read TGTGCCAGCAGTTTATTAGCGGGACAAAATATCCACGAGCAGTACTTC. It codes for CASSLLAGQNIHEQYF.

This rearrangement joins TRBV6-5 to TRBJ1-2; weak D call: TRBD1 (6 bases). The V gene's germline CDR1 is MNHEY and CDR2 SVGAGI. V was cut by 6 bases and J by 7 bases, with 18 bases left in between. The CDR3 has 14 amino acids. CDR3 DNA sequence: TGTGCCAGCAGATTACGAGGGGAGGGGGGTGGCTACACCTTC. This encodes CASRLRGEGGGYTF.

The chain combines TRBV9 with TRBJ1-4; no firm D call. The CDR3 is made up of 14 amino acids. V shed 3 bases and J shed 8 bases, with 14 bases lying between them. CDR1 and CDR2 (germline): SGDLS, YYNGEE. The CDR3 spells CASSDRAAGEKLFF. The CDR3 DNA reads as TGTGCCAGCAGCGACCGGGCTGCGGGGGAAAAACTGTTTTTT.

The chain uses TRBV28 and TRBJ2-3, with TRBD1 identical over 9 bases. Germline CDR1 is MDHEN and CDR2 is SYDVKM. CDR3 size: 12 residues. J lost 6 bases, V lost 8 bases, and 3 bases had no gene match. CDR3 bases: TGTGCCAGCCGGGACAGGGTGGATACGCAGTATTTT. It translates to CASRDRVDTQYF.

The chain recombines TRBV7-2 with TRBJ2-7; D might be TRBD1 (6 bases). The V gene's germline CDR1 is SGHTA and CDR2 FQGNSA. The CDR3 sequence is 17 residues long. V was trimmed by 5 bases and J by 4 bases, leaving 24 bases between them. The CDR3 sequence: CASSREGHVTGPYEQYF. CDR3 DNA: TGTGCCAGCAGCAGAGAAGGGCACGTGACAGGCCCATACGAGCAGTACTTC.

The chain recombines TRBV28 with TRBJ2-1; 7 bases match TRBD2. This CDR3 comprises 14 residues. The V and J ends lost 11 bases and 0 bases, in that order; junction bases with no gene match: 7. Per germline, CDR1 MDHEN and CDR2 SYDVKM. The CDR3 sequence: CAGSGGSSYNEQFF. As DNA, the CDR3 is TGTGCCGGTTCGGGGGGTAGCTCCTACAATGAGCAGTTCTTC.

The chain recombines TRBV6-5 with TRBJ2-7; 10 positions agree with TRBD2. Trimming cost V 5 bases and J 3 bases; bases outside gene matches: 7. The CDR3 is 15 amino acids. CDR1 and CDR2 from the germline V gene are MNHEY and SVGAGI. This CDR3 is CASSVARTSGYEQYF. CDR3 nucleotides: TGTGCCAGCAGTGTTGCGCGGACTAGCGGCTACGAGCAGTACTTC.

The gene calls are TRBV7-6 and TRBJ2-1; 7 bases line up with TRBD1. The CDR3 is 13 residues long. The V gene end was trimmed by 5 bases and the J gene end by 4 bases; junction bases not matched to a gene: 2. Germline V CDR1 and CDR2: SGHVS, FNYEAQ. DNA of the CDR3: TGTGCCAGCAGCCAGGACAGGTACAATGAGCAGTTCTTC. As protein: CASSQDRYNEQFF.

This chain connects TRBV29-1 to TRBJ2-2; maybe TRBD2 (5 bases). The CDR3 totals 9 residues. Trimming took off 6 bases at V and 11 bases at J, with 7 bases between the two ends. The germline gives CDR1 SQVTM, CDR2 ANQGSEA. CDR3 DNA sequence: TGCAGCGTCCGGGAAGAGCTGTTTTTT. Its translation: CSVREELFF.

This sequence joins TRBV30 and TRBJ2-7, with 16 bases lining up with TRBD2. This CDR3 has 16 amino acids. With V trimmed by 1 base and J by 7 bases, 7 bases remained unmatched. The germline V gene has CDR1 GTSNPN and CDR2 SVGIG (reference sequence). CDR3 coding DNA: TGTGCCTGGAGTGGGGGACTAGCGGGGGGGCCCGGAGAGCAGTACTTC. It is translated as CAWSGGLAGGPGEQYF.

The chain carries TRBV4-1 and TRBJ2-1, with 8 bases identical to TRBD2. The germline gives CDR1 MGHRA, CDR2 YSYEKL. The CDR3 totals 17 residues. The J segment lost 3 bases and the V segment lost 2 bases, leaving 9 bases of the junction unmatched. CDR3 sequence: CASSQLFPGLDYNEQFF. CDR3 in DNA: TGCGCCAGCAGCCAACTATTCCCGGGACTAGACTACAATGAGCAGTTCTTC.

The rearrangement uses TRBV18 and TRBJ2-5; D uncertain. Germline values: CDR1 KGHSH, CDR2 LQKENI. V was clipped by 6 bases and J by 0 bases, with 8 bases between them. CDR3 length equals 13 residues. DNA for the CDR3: TGTGCCAGCTCCTCCGTTTACCAAGAGACCCAGTACTTC. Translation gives CASSSVYQETQYF.

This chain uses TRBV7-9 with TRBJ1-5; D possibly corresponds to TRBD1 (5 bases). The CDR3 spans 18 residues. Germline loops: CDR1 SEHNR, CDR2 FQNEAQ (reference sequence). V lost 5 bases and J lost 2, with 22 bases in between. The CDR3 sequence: CASSGTWRAGSGNQPQHF. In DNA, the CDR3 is TGTGCCAGCAGCGGAACCTGGAGGGCAGGGTCGGGCAATCAGCCCCAGCATTTT.

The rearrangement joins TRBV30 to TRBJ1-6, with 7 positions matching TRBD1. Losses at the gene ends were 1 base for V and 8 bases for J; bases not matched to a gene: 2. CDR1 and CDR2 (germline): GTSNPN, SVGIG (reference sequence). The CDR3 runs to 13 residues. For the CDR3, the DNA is TGTGCCTGGAGTGACAGGGGATATTCACCCCTCCACTTT. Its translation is CAWSDRGYSPLHF.

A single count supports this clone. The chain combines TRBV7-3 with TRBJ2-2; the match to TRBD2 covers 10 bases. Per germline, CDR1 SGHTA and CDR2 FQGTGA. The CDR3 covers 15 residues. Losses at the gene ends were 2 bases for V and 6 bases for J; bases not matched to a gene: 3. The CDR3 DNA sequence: TGTGCCAGCAGCTTACGGACTAGCGGCGCCGGGGAGCTGTTTTTT. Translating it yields CASSLRTSGAGELFF.

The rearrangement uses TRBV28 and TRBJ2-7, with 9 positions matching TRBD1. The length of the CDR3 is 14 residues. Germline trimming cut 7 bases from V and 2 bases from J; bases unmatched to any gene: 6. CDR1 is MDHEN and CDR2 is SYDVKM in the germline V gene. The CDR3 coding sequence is TGTGCCAGCACCGTCAGGACAGGGGCCTACGAGCAGTACTTC. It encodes CASTVRTGAYEQYF.

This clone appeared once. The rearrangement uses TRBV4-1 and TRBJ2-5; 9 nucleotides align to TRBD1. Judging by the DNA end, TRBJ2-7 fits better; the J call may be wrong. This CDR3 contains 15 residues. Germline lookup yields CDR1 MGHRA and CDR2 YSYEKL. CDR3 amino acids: CASSRGQGSSYEQYF. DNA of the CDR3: TGCGCCAGCAGCCGAGGACAGGGGTCGTCCTACGAGCAGTACTTC.

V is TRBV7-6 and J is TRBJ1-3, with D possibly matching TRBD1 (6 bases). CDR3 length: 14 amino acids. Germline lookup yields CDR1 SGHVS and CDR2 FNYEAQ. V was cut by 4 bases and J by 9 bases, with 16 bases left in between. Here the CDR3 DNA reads TGTGCCAGCAGCTGGGGGCCCGCGGAAGGCACCATATATTTT. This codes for CASSWGPAEGTIYF.

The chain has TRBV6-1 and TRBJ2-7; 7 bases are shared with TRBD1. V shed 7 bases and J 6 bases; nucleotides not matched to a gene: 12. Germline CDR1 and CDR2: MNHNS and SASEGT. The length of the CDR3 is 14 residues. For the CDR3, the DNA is TGTGCCAGCACCCCGGGACAGAGATATCCCGAGCAGTACTTC. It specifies CASTPGQRYPEQYF.

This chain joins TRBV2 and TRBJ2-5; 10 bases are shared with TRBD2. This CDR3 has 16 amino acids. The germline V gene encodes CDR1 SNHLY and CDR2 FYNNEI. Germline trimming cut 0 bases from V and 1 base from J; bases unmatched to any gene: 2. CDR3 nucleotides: TGTGCCAGCAGTGAAGCCCCTAGCGGGGGCCAAGAGACCCAGTACTTC. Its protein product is CASSEAPSGGQETQYF.

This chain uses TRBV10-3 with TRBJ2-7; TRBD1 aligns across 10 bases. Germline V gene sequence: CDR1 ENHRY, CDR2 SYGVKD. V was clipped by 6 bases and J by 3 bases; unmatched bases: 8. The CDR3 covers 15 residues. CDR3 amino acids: CAIRAGTGVSYEQYF. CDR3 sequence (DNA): TGTGCCATCAGGGCCGGGACAGGGGTTAGCTACGAGCAGTACTTC.

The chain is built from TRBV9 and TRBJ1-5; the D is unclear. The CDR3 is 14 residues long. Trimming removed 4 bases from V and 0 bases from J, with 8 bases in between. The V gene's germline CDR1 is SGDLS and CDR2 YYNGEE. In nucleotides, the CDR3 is TGTGCCAGCAGCCTGGCGGATAGCAATCAGCCCCAGCATTTT. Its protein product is CASSLADSNQPQHF.

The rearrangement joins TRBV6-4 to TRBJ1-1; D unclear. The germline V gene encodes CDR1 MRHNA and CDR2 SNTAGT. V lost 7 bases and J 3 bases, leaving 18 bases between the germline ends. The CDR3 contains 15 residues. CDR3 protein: CASILPEFEDTEAFF. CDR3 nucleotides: TGTGCCAGCATCTTACCGGAGTTCGAGGACACTGAAGCTTTCTTT.